Below are 8 T cell receptor beta chains sequenced from a single sample in a study of shared clonotypes between healthy human individuals. TCRdb's table, derived via immunoSEQ multiplex PCR, lists solely in-frame clones and lacks some. The data show around 2.3 million clones, with roughly 95% seen just once and more than 0.1% held by the top ten. Sequenced material: naive CD4+ T cells sorted from blood. Subset noted: CD45RA+ positively selected. The receptors come from a man younger than 35 in good health.

The chain couples TRBV27 to TRBJ1-1; 7 nucleotides align to TRBD1. V lost 5 bases and J lost 4; bases outside the gene matches: 13. The CDR3 loop spans 16 amino acids. The V gene's germline CDR1 is MNHEY and CDR2 SMNVEV (reference sequence). The CDR3 reads CASSQTGPQGVTEAFF. The CDR3, as DNA: TGTGCCAGCAGTCAGACAGGTCCCCAGGGGGTCACTGAAGCTTTCTTT.

As for this clone: A much larger clone sits a single nucleotide away, making a read error possible. The rearrangement uses TRBV5-1 and TRBJ2-5; D not resolved. There are 11 residues in the CDR3. Trimming removed 0 bases at V and 6 bases at J, with 3 bases between. Germline V CDR1 and CDR2: SGHRS, YFSETQ. CDR3 residues: CASSLEKTQYF. As DNA, the CDR3 is TGCGCCAGCAGCTTGGAAAAGACCCAGTACTTC.

This chain connects TRBV6-1 to TRBJ1-3; D gene uncertain. V dropped 5 bases and J dropped 0 bases, with 11 bases sitting between them. This CDR3 region has 15 residues. Looked up from germline, CDR1 is MNHNS and CDR2 is SASEGT. CDR3 protein: CASSTHRDSGNTIYF. In nucleotides, the CDR3 is TGTGCCAGCAGTACCCACAGAGACTCTGGAAACACCATATATTTT.

The CDR3 nucleotides read TGTGCCAGAGGACAGTTCATGAACACTGAAGCTTTCTTT. This translates into CARGQFMNTEAFF. The chain links TRBV2 to TRBJ1-1, with a possible D match to TRBD1 (6 bases). Germline V gene data show CDR1 as SNHLY and CDR2 as FYNNEI. This CDR3 is built from 13 residues. With 9 bases removed from V and 0 bases from J, the gap between germline ends came to 11 bases.

This clone was found once. CDR3 region: CAPGGVQNTDTQYF. CDR3 DNA sequence: TGTGCCCCAGGCGGGGTTCAGAACACAGATACGCAGTATTTT. This chain joins TRBV21-1 and TRBJ2-3; the tabulated D call, TRBD2, remains unverified against the DNA. TRBV21-1 is described as a pseudogene. The CDR3 loop spans 14 amino acids.

The V gene is TRBV4-1, the J gene TRBJ2-7; TRBD1 matches 9 bases. This CDR3 spans 17 amino acids. CDR1 and CDR2 from the germline V gene are MGHRA and YSYEKL. Losses at the gene ends were 2 bases for V and 0 bases for J; bases not matched to a gene: 8. The CDR3 region has the DNA TGCGCCAGCAGCCAATTCCCCGGGACAGGGAGCTCCTACGAGCAGTACTTC. Translation: CASSQFPGTGSSYEQYF.

J is TRBJ2-3 and V is TRBV21-1. TRBV21-1 counts as a pseudogene. This CDR3 comprises 12 residues. The CDR3 reads CASSSAHDTQYF. CDR3 nucleotide sequence: TGTGCCAGCAGCTCGGCTCACGATACGCAGTATTTT.

The chain has TRBV23-1 and TRBJ2-1; D uncertain. TRBV23-1 is labeled an ORF, and its function is uncertain. The CDR3 totals 14 residues. The V and J ends lost 0 bases and 5 bases respectively, with 8 bases between them. The CDR3 loop is CASSQSPVDNEQFF. The CDR3 coding sequence is TGCGCCAGCAGTCAATCTCCCGTCGACAATGAGCAGTTCTTC.